These 13 T cell receptor beta chains share one sample of origin, sequenced in a study of blood T cell repertoires in COVID-19. TCRdb's copy holds only in-frame clones and misses some; the assay was immunoSEQ multiplex PCR. The sample holds about 480,000 clones, about 88% seen once. The sequenced sample was peripheral blood. Every receptor here comes from a young man with COVID-19, enrolled during active disease.

The chain is built from TRBV5-1 and TRBJ2-5, with TRBD1 identical over 7 bases. This CDR3 spans 16 amino acids. Trimming cost V 7 bases and J 0 bases; bases outside gene matches: 12. CDR1 and CDR2 (germline): SGHRS, YFSETQ. The CDR3 spells CASGSYLGTDQETQYF. CDR3 bases: TGCGCCAGCGGCTCATACTTAGGGACAGACCAAGAGACCCAGTACTTC.

CDR3 region: CASSLAFLAGTGELFF. The CDR3 DNA reads TGTGCCAGCAGCTTAGCATTCCTAGCGGGCACCGGGGAGCTGTTTTTT. The chain employs TRBV11-3 and TRBJ2-2, with TRBD2 matching 8 bases. Losses at the gene ends were 1 base for V and 4 bases for J; bases not matched to a gene: 5. The CDR3 covers 16 residues. Germline V gives CDR1 SGHNT, CDR2 YENEEA.

J is TRBJ2-7 and V is TRBV6-1, with D tentatively TRBD1 (5 bases). Germline CDR1 reads MNHNS; CDR2 reads SASEGT. This CDR3 region has 13 residues. V was pared by 0 bases and J by 9 bases, with 12 bases between. In nucleotides, the CDR3 is TGTGCCAGCAGTGAAGCGGGTGTTCAGGGGCAGTACTTC. It translates to CASSEAGVQGQYF.

The chain combines TRBV10-1 with TRBJ2-5; perhaps TRBD2 as D (6 bases). The germline gives CDR1 WNHNN, CDR2 SYGVQD (reference sequence). The CDR3 covers 15 residues. The V and J ends lost 4 bases and 1 base respectively, with 13 bases between them. In DNA, the CDR3 is TGCGCCAGCAGTGCCGGAGGGGAGACCCAAGAGACCCAGTACTTC. It is translated as CASSAGGETQETQYF.

In its sample, this clone was seen once. The chain carries TRBV27 and TRBJ2-1; TRBD2 matches 9 bases. The length of the CDR3 is 16 residues. Losses at the gene ends were 7 bases for V and 0 bases for J; bases not matched to a gene: 7. Germline V lookup: CDR1 MNHEY, CDR2 SMNVEV (reference sequence). CDR3: CASTRGGRVSYNEQFF. CDR3 coding DNA: TGTGCCAGCACCCGGGGCGGGAGGGTCTCCTACAATGAGCAGTTCTTC.

This chain uses TRBV6-5 with TRBJ2-7, with TRBD1 matching over 8 bases. V shed 6 bases and J 4 bases; nucleotides not matched to a gene: 5. The CDR3 consists of 13 residues. Germline CDR1 MNHEY, CDR2 SVGAGI. DNA for the CDR3: TGTGCCAGCAGGGGACAGGCTAAGTACGAGCAGTACTTC. Protein sequence: CASRGQAKYEQYF.

This rearrangement joins TRBV11-3 to TRBJ2-7; no clear D gene. CDR1 and CDR2 from the germline V gene are SGHNT and YENEEA. CDR3 length equals 14 residues. Trimming stripped 1 base from V and 1 base from J, with 8 bases between. The CDR3 DNA reads as TGTGCCAGCAGCTTAGTATCCAGATCCTACGAGCAGTACTTC. Amino acid sequence: CASSLVSRSYEQYF. Looking up the rest from reference TRBV11-3 and TRBJ2-7 gives the full variable domain: EAGVVQSPRYKIIEKKQPVAFWCNPISGHNTLYWYLQNLGQGPELLIRYENEEAVDDSQLPKDRFSAERLKGVDSTLKIQPAELGDSAVYLCASSLVSRSYEQYFGPGTRLTVT.

V gene TRBV18 combines with J gene TRBJ2-3; possible D gene TRBD1, 7 bases. This CDR3 has 15 residues. Germline CDR1 KGHSH, CDR2 LQKENI. V gave up 4 bases and J gave up 3 bases, with 14 bases separating them. CDR3 residues: CASSQETGRTDTQYF. The CDR3 nucleotides read TGTGCCAGCTCACAAGAGACAGGGAGGACAGATACGCAGTATTTT.

V and J are TRBV30 and TRBJ2-6, with D hard to call. Trimming shortened V by 1 base and J by 3 bases, and 4 bases separated the two germline ends. The germline gives CDR1 GTSNPN, CDR2 SVGIG (reference sequence). There are 13 residues in the CDR3. The CDR3 reads CAWSGLGANVLTF. CDR3 nucleotide sequence: TGTGCCTGGAGTGGTCTTGGGGCCAACGTCCTGACTTTC. The full variable domain, in which reference TRBV30 and TRBJ2-6 provide the parts outside the CDR3, is SQTIHQWPATLVQPVGSPLSLECTVEGTSNPNLYWYRQAAGRGLQLLFYSVGIGQISSEVPQNLSASRPQDRQFILSSKKLLLSDSGFYLCAWSGLGANVLTFGAGSRLTVL.

As DNA, the CDR3 is TGCGCCAGCAGCCTAAGTGGGGTTGGACAGGGCCCTGAAGCTTTCTTT. Amino acid sequence: CASSLSGVGQGPEAFF. V gene TRBV4-1 combines with J gene TRBJ1-1, with TRBD1 matching 8 bases. Trimming removed 4 bases from V and 6 bases from J; junction bases left unmatched: 13. CDR3 length: 16 residues. Germline values: CDR1 MGHRA, CDR2 YSYEKL.

CDR3 in DNA: TGTGCCAGCAGGGCCTCTGGGGCCAACGTCCTGACTTTC. Encoded protein: CASRASGANVLTF. This chain joins TRBV3-1 (or the pseudogene TRBV3-2) and TRBJ2-6; D is undetermined. Germline CDR1 LGHDT, CDR2 YNNKEL (reference sequence). Trimming removed 6 bases at V and 0 bases at J, with 3 bases between. The CDR3 consists of 13 residues.

The rearrangement uses TRBV6-6 and TRBJ2-7; TRBD2 matches at 9 bases. J lost 7 bases, V lost 6 bases, and 13 bases had no gene match. This CDR3 is 15 amino acids long. Germline loops: CDR1 MNHNY, CDR2 SVGAGI (reference sequence). The CDR3 nucleotides are TGTGCCAGCAGCCGCCAGCGGGATAGCGGGAGTGAGCAGTACTTC. Its protein product is CASSRQRDSGSEQYF.

The rearrangement uses TRBV3-1 (or the pseudogene TRBV3-2) and TRBJ2-3; D is unresolved. This CDR3 has 15 residues. V was trimmed by 1 base and J by 0 bases, leaving 8 bases between them. CDR1 and CDR2 (germline): LGHDT, YNNKEL (reference sequence). The CDR3 DNA reads as TGTGCCAGCAGCCAAGGCCAGACTAGCACAGATACGCAGTATTTT. Its protein is CASSQGQTSTDTQYF.